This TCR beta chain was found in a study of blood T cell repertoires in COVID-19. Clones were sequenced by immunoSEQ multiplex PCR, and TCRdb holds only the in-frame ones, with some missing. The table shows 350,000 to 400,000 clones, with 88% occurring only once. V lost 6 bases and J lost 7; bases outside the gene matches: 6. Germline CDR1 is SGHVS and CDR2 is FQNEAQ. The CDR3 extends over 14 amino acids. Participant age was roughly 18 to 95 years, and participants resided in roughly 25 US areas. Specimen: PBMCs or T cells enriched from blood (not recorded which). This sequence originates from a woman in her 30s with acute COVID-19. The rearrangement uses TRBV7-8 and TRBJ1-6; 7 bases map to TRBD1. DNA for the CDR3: TGTGCCAGCAGTTCCCGGGACAGCAATTCACCCCTCCACTTT. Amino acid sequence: CASSSRDSNSPLHF.